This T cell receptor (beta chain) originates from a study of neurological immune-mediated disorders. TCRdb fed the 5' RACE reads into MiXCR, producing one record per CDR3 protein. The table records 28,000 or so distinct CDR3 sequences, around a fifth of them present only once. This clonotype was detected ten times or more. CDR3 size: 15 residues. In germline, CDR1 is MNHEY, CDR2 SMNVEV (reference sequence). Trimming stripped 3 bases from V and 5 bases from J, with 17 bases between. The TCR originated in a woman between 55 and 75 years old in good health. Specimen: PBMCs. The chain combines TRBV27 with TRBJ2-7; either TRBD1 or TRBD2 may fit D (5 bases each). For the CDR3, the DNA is TGTGCCAGCAGTTTTTGGGCAGGGACCCGCGACGAGCAGTACTTC. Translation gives CASSFWAGTRDEQYF.